Below, 17 T cell receptor beta chains from the same sample are listed, as sequenced in a study of blood T cell repertoires in COVID-19. This table comes from immunoSEQ multiplex PCR, and its TCRdb copy is limited to in-frame clones, with some not included. The sample includes more than 200,000 clones, roughly 90% seen only once; the top ten take about 2%. The sequenced sample consisted of peripheral blood. The receptor set was obtained from a man under 40 with active or convalescent COVID-19.

This clone was recorded a few times. The chain uses TRBV2 and TRBJ1-4, with D possibly TRBD1 on 5 matching bases. Looked up from germline, CDR1 is SNHLY and CDR2 is FYNNEI. The CDR3 sequence is 13 residues long. V was trimmed by 7 bases and J by 5 bases, leaving 11 bases between them. CDR3 sequence: CASTGRKNEKLFF. For the CDR3, the DNA is TGTGCCAGCACAGGGAGGAAAAATGAAAAACTGTTTTTT.

As for this clone: Distinct nucleotide sequences in the sample also encode this CDR3. This chain uses TRBV28 with TRBJ1-4; possibly TRBD1 for D (5 bases). The V end lost 6 bases, the J end lost 0 bases, and 11 bases lay between the germline ends. Germline CDR1 and CDR2: MDHEN and SYDVKM. The CDR3 is made up of 15 amino acids. In nucleotides, the CDR3 is TGTGCCAGCAGGGGGGGGACTGCAACTAATGAAAAACTGTTTTTT. This sequence encodes CASRGGTATNEKLFF.

The J gene is TRBJ2-2, the V gene TRBV9, with 10 bases that match TRBD2. Per germline, CDR1 SGDLS and CDR2 YYNGEE. The trim removed 3 bases at V and 2 bases at J, leaving 4 bases unmatched. This CDR3 comprises 16 residues. As DNA, the CDR3 is TGTGCCAGCAGCGCCCCTAGCGGGGGAAACACCGGGGAGCTGTTTTTT. Translation gives CASSAPSGGNTGELFF.

The chain is built from TRBV3-1 (or the pseudogene TRBV3-2) and TRBJ2-5; possibly TRBD1 for D (6 bases). The germline V and J ends were trimmed by 9 bases and 2 bases, with 16 bases remaining between them. Germline V lookup: CDR1 LGHDT, CDR2 YNNKEL (reference sequence). The CDR3 covers 14 residues. In nucleotides, the CDR3 is TGTGCCAGTTCCTCGGGACAACCGCAAGAGACCCAGTACTTC. The encoded protein is CASSSGQPQETQYF.

The genes are TRBV14 and TRBJ2-2; TRBD2 matches 10 bases. The germline V gene has CDR1 SGHDN and CDR2 FVKESK. The CDR3 has 20 residues. V gave up 1 base and J gave up 0 bases; unmatched junction bases: 11. CDR3 region: CASSQVMGVAGGPNTGELFF. The CDR3 DNA reads as TGTGCCAGCAGCCAAGTGATGGGAGTAGCGGGGGGCCCGAACACCGGGGAGCTGTTTTTT.

J is TRBJ2-6 and V is TRBV6-6, with D possibly matching TRBD1 (6 bases). Germline CDR1 is MNHNY and CDR2 is SVGAGI (reference sequence). The V end was cut by 4 bases, the J end by 2 bases, with 6 bases between. There are 14 residues in the CDR3. The CDR3 loop is CASSSGAGANVLTF. Here the CDR3 DNA reads TGTGCCAGCAGTTCAGGGGCTGGGGCCAACGTCCTGACTTTC.

The DNA for the CDR3 is TGCAGTGCTAGTTTCCCCGGGACCTATAATTCACCCCTCCACTTT. Translated: CSASFPGTYNSPLHF. The chain uses TRBV20-1 and TRBJ1-6, with D hard to call. The CDR3 sequence is 15 residues long. Per germline, CDR1 DFQATT and CDR2 SNEGSKA (reference sequence). The V end was cut by 3 bases, the J end by 2 bases, with 11 bases between.

J is TRBJ2-3 and V is TRBV7-2; D is uncertain. Germline CDR1 and CDR2: SGHTA and FQGNSA. The CDR3 sequence is 13 residues long. The V end lost 3 bases, the J end lost 5 bases, and 9 bases lay between the germline ends. The CDR3 sequence is CASSFSYRDTQYF. The DNA for the CDR3 is TGTGCCAGCAGCTTTTCGTATCGAGATACGCAGTATTTT.

This clone was counted between two and nine times. The rearrangement links TRBV3-1 (or the pseudogene TRBV3-2) to TRBJ1-2, with 7 bases fitting TRBD1. The J segment lost 1 base and the V segment lost 3 bases, leaving 5 bases of the junction unmatched. CDR3 length: 15 residues. The V gene's germline CDR1 is LGHDT and CDR2 YNNKEL (reference sequence). CDR3 loop: CASSQDQGDNYGYTF. For the CDR3, the DNA is TGTGCCAGCAGCCAGGATCAGGGGGATAACTATGGCTACACCTTC.

The chain is built from TRBV5-4 and TRBJ2-5, with 8 bases matching TRBD2. The germline gives CDR1 SGHNT, CDR2 YYREEE (reference sequence). The CDR3 covers 16 residues. Trimming at V came to 3 bases and at J to 2 bases, leaving 9 bases not matched to a gene. As DNA, the CDR3 is TGTGCCAGCAGCTCTGGCGGCGGGGGGCTGCAAGAGACCCAGTACTTC. Its translation is CASSSGGGGLQETQYF.

This chain uses TRBV3-1 (or the pseudogene TRBV3-2) with TRBJ2-1, with TRBD1 matching over 10 bases. The CDR3 spans 18 residues. Germline-derived CDR1 and CDR2 are LGHDT and YNNKEL (reference sequence). V shed 5 bases, J shed 1 base, and the junction held 11 bases outside the gene matches. The CDR3 bases are TGTGCCAGCAGCGGACGGGACAGGGGCCTAGAATCCTACAATGAGCAGTTCTTC. Translating it yields CASSGRDRGLESYNEQFF.

The chain carries TRBV7-8 and TRBJ1-1; TRBD1 matches at 9 bases. From germline, CDR1 is SGHVS and CDR2 FQNEAQ. V was pared by 1 base and J by 10 bases, with 16 bases of the junction left unmatched. The CDR3 length is 17 residues. CDR3 in amino acids: CASSLGARPQGARGAFF. CDR3 DNA sequence: TGTGCCAGCAGCTTAGGTGCCCGTCCACAGGGGGCTAGGGGAGCTTTCTTT.

V and J are TRBV27 and TRBJ1-3, with 7 nucleotides matching TRBD1. The germline V gene encodes CDR1 MNHEY and CDR2 SMNVEV (reference sequence). CDR3 length: 14 residues. Trimming took 5 bases from V and 2 from J; bases not matched to a gene: 3. CDR3 DNA: TGTGCCAGCAGTAACACAGGGGCTGGAAACACCATATATTTT. Translating gives CASSNTGAGNTIYF.

The genes are TRBV6-1 and TRBJ1-4; TRBD1 aligns across 7 bases. This CDR3 is 16 amino acids long. Losses at the gene ends were 5 bases for V and 2 bases for J; bases not matched to a gene: 8. Germline CDR1 is MNHNS and CDR2 is SASEGT. CDR3 in amino acids: CASSQETGVTNEKLFF. The CDR3 region has the DNA TGTGCCAGCAGTCAAGAAACAGGGGTGACTAATGAAAAACTGTTTTTT.

This chain uses TRBV28 with TRBJ1-1; D might be TRBD1 (5 bases). CDR1 MDHEN and CDR2 SYDVKM come from the germline V gene. Trimming pared 7 bases from V and 5 bases from J, leaving 17 bases between. The CDR3 totals 14 residues. The CDR3 region has the DNA TGTGCCAGCAAAGGACCGGGACTACAGACTGAAGCTTTCTTT. Amino acids: CASKGPGLQTEAFF. Full variable domain (outside the CDR3, taken from reference TRBV28 and TRBJ1-1): DVKVTQSSRYLVKRTGEKVFLECVQDMDHENMFWYRQDPGLGLRLIYFSYDVKMKEKGDIPEGYSVSREKKERFSLILESASTNQTSMYLCASKGPGLQTEAFFGQGTRLTVV.

This sequence joins TRBV7-3 and TRBJ1-1; D not resolved. V lost 4 bases and J lost 6, with 12 bases in between. The CDR3 length is 13 residues. CDR1 and CDR2 (germline): SGHTA, FQGTGA. The CDR3 protein is CASSSTGRAEAFF. The CDR3 DNA reads TGTGCCAGCAGCTCCACCGGGAGGGCTGAAGCTTTCTTT.

The rearrangement joins TRBV6-1 to TRBJ1-3; D is unclear. The germline V gene encodes CDR1 MNHNS and CDR2 SASEGT. There are 16 residues in the CDR3. The V and J ends lost 3 bases and 0 bases respectively, with 12 bases between them. CDR3 DNA: TGTGCCAGCAGTGAGGCCCCCGCAGACTCTGGAAACACCATATATTTT. Its protein is CASSEAPADSGNTIYF.